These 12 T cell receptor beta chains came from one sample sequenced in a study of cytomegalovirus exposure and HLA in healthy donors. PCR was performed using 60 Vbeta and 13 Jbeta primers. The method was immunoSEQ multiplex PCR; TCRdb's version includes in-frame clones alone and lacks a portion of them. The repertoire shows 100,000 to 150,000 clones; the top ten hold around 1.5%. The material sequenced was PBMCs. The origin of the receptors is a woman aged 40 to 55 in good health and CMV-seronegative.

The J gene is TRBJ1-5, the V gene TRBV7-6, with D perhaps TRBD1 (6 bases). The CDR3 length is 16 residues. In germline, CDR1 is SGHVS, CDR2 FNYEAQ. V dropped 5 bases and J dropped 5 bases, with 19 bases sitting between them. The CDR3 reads CASSDSGQGHDQPQHF. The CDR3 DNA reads TGTGCCAGCAGCGACTCCGGGCAGGGGCACGATCAGCCCCAGCATTTT.

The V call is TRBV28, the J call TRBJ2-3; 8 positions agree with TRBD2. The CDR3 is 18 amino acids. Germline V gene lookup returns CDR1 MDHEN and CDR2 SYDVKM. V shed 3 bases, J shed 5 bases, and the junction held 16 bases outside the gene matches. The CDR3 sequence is CASSFSFISGGPGDTQYF. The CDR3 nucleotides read TGTGCCAGCAGTTTCTCCTTTATCTCGGGGGGGCCCGGAGATACGCAGTATTTT.

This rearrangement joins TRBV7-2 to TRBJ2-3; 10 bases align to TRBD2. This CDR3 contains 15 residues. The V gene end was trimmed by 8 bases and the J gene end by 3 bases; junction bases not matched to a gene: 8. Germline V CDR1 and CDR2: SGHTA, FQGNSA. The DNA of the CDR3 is TGTGCCAGCTTCGAAACAGCGGGGGGGACAGATACGCAGTATTTT. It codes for CASFETAGGTDTQYF.

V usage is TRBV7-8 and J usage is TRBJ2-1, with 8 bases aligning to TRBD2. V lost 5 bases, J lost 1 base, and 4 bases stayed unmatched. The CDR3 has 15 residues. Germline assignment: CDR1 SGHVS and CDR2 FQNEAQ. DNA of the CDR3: TGTGCCAGCAGCGGACTAGCCGGATCCTACAATGAGCAGTTCTTC. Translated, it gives CASSGLAGSYNEQFF.

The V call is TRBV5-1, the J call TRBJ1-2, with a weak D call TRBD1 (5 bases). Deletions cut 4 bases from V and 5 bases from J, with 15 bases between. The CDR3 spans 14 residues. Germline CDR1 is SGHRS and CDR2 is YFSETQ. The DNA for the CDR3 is TGCGCCAGCAGCCCACCGGGGGATGGGTATGGCTACACCTTC. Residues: CASSPPGDGYGYTF.

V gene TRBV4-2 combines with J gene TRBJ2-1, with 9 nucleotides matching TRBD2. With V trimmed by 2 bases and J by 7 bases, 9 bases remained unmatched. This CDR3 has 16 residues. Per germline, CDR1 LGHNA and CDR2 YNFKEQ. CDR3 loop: CASSQTSGPTGNEQFF. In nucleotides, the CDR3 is TGTGCCAGCAGCCAAACTAGCGGGCCGACGGGGAATGAGCAGTTCTTC.

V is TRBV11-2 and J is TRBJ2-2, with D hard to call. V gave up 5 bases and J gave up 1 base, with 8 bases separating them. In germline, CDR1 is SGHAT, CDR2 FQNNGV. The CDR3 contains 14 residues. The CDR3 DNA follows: TGTGCCAGCAGCGTATACAGGAACACCGGGGAGCTGTTTTTT. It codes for CASSVYRNTGELFF.

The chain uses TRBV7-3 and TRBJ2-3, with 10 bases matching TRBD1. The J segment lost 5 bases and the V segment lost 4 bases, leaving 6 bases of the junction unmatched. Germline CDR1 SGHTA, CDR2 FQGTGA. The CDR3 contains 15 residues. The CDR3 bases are TGTGCCAGCAGCTCCGGACAGGGGGACGGAGATACGCAGTATTTT. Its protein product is CASSSGQGDGDTQYF. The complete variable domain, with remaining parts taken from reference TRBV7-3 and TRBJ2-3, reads GAGVSQTPSNKVTEKGKYVELRCDPISGHTALYWYRQSLGQGPEFLIYFQGTGAADDSGLPNDRFFAVRPEGSVSTLKIQRTERGDSAVYLCASSSGQGDGDTQYFGPGTRLTVL.

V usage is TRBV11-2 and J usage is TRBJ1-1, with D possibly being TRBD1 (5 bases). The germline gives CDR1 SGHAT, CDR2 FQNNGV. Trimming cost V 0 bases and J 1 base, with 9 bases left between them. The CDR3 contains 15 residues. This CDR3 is CASSLEAGTNTEAFF. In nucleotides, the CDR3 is TGTGCCAGCAGCTTAGAAGCGGGGACGAACACTGAAGCTTTCTTT.

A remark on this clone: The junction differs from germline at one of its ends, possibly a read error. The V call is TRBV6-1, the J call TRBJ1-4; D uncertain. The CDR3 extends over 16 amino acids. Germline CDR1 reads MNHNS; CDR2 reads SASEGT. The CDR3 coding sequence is TGTGCCAGCAGGGAAGGGTCGGGAACGCCGAATGAAAAACTGTTTTTT. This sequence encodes CASREGSGTPNEKLFF.

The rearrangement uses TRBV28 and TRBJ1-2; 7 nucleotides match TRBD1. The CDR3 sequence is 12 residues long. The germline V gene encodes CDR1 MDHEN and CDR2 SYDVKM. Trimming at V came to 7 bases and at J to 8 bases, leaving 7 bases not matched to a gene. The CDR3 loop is CASTQGLGGYTF. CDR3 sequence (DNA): TGTGCCAGCACACAGGGGCTGGGGGGCTACACCTTC.

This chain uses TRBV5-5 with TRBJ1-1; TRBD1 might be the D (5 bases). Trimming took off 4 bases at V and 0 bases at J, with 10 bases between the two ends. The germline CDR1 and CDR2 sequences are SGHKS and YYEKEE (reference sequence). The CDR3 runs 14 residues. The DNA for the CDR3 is TGTGCCAGCAGCATGGGACGGGTGAACACTGAAGCTTTCTTT. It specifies CASSMGRVNTEAFF.